These 31 T cell receptor beta chains originate from one sample sequenced in a study of T cells in Graves' hyperthyroidism and ophthalmopathy. Regions amplified from RNA transcripts were the TCR beta CDR3 regions. A set of HTBI primers served as the primers for a first-round RT-PCR of the TCR CDR3. MiXCR was run by TCRdb on the multiplex PCR reads, yielding one entry per CDR3 protein. The table records some 620,000 distinct CDR3 sequences, roughly 17% of them present only once. The sequenced material came from blood. The receptor source for this set is a young woman with Graves' hyperthyroidism.

The V and J genes are TRBV7-2 and TRBJ2-5; D possibly uses TRBD1 or TRBD2 (6 bases each). The CDR3 is made up of 14 amino acids. The germline gives CDR1 SGHTA, CDR2 FQGNSA. Trimming stripped 3 bases from V and 9 bases from J, with 17 bases between. The DNA of the CDR3 is TGTGCCAGCAGCTTGGACGACTGGGGGGCGGCCCAGTACTTC. Amino acid sequence: CASSLDDWGAAQYF.

This clonotype was seen more than once but under ten times. The V call is TRBV14, the J call TRBJ1-2, with D uncertain. The V end was cut by 1 base, the J end by 7 bases, with 7 bases between. The CDR3 is made up of 12 amino acids. Germline values: CDR1 SGHDN, CDR2 FVKESK. CDR3 DNA: TGTGCCAGCAGCCAAGCGGCATTTGGCTACACCTTC. Translation: CASSQAAFGYTF. Full variable domain (rest looked up from reference TRBV14 and TRBJ1-2): EAGVTQFPSHSVIEKGQTVTLRCDPISGHDNLYWYRRVMGKEIKFLLHFVKESKQDESGMPNNRFLAERTGGTYSTLKVQPAELEDSGVYFCASSQAAFGYTFGSGTRLTVV.

The chain links TRBV6-1 to TRBJ2-1, with 7 bases aligning to TRBD1. Germline V gene data show CDR1 as MNHNS and CDR2 as SASEGT. The CDR3 is 15 residues long. Trimming cost V 8 bases and J 4 bases; bases outside gene matches: 11. DNA for the CDR3: TGTGCCAGCCAGGGGGTTCTGTGGGGTTACAATGAGCAGTTCTTC. This encodes CASQGVLWGYNEQFF.

Concerning this clonotype: A single base separates this from a much larger clone, so it may be a read error. V is TRBV2 and J is TRBJ1-6; 9 bases align to TRBD1. Germline CDR1 reads SNHLY; CDR2 reads FYNNEI. V was clipped by 7 bases and J by 3 bases; unmatched bases: 7. The CDR3 runs 16 residues. CDR3 loop: CASTDGDRVYNSPLHF. The CDR3 DNA follows: TGTGCCAGCACCGATGGGGACAGGGTCTATAATTCACCCCTCCACTTT.

There are many counts of this clonotype. The chain carries TRBV3-1 and TRBJ1-5; D is perhaps TRBD1 (5 bases). The germline V gene has CDR1 LGHDT and CDR2 YNNKEL (reference sequence). This CDR3 is built from 16 residues. Trimming cost V 0 bases and J 4 bases, with 13 bases left between them. CDR3 DNA: TGTGCCAGCAGCCAAGATTTTCCGGGGCCGAATCAGCCCCAGCATTTT. Translation gives CASSQDFPGPNQPQHF.

This clonotype was observed at least ten times. The gene calls are TRBV28 and TRBJ1-1, with a tentative D call TRBD1 (6 bases). The CDR3 extends over 14 amino acids. Germline CDR1 and CDR2: MDHEN and SYDVKM. V dropped 2 bases and J dropped 4 bases, with 11 bases sitting between them. CDR3 amino acids: CASSLQGWGTEAFF. The CDR3 bases are TGTGCCAGCAGTTTACAGGGGTGGGGCACTGAAGCTTTCTTT.

This clonotype was recorded at least ten times. The V gene is TRBV28, the J gene TRBJ2-2; TRBD2 aligns across 14 bases. V was clipped by 10 bases and J by 3 bases; unmatched bases: 4. The CDR3 sequence is 15 residues long. Looked up from germline, CDR1 is MDHEN and CDR2 is SYDVKM. CDR3 nucleotides: TGTGCCACCCGACTAGCGGGAGGGTACACCGGGGAGCTGTTTTTT. It yields the protein CATRLAGGYTGELFF.

In this sample, this clonotype turned up many times. V and J are TRBV28 and TRBJ2-2; D is unclear. CDR1 MDHEN and CDR2 SYDVKM come from the germline V gene. The ends were cut back, 5 bases at V and 7 bases at J, with 11 bases in the middle. The CDR3 loop spans 13 amino acids. The CDR3 DNA sequence: TGTGCCAGCAGTCCTGGGATCGGCGGGGAGCTGTTTTTT. Protein sequence: CASSPGIGGELFF.

A few counts support this clonotype. The chain uses TRBV9 and TRBJ1-3; D remains unclear. V gave up 2 bases and J gave up 1 base, with 16 bases separating them. Germline CDR1 reads SGDLS; CDR2 reads YYNGEE. The CDR3 sequence is 17 residues long. The CDR3 DNA is TGTGCCAGCAGCGTCTCTCCTGAGGTTTTATCTGGAAACACCATATATTTT. It encodes CASSVSPEVLSGNTIYF.

This clonotype was picked up many times. The chain is built from TRBV6-2 or TRBV6-3 and TRBJ2-7; 9 positions agree with TRBD1. The CDR3 covers 15 residues. Trimming at V came to 2 bases and at J to 6 bases, leaving 8 bases not matched to a gene. Germline V gene data show CDR1 as MNHEY and CDR2 as SVGEGT. The chain's CDR3 is CASSYPGTGRVEQYF. The CDR3 DNA reads TGTGCCAGCAGTTACCCCGGGACAGGGAGGGTCGAGCAGTACTTC.

This clonotype was counted many times. This sequence joins TRBV28 and TRBJ2-5; D unresolved. With 4 bases removed from V and 4 bases from J, the gap between germline ends came to 13 bases. Germline V gene sequence: CDR1 MDHEN, CDR2 SYDVKM. The CDR3 spans 14 residues. The chain's CDR3 is CASSSGSLGETQYF. The DNA for the CDR3 is TGTGCCAGCAGTTCGGGCTCTCTCGGAGAGACCCAGTACTTC.

Remarks on this clonotype: One junction end does not reproduce the germline sequence, and a read error may be involved. This rearrangement joins TRBV6-9 to TRBJ2-4, with 11 positions matching TRBD2. The CDR3 has 16 residues. CDR1 is MNHGY, CDR2 SVAAGI, per germline. In DNA form, the CDR3 reads TGTGTCAGCAGTTACACCGGGACTAGCGGAGGGGGGGTTCAGTACTTC. Encoded protein: CVSSYTGTSGGGVQYF.

This clonotype has a count of ten or more. The chain uses TRBV7-9 and TRBJ2-3; 8 bases are a match to TRBD1. Germline lookup yields CDR1 SEHNR and CDR2 FQNEAQ (reference sequence). CDR3 length: 14 residues. Germline trimming cut 8 bases from V and 1 base from J; bases unmatched to any gene: 5. In DNA, the CDR3 is TGTGCCAGCTTCGGGACAGGCGGCACAGATACGCAGTATTTT. Protein sequence: CASFGTGGTDTQYF.

The chain links TRBV6-1 to TRBJ2-5, with TRBD1 identical over 9 bases. The CDR3 covers 13 residues. Germline CDR1 is MNHNS and CDR2 is SASEGT. The junction had 8 bases not matched to a gene; V was cut back by 8 bases and J by 7 bases. CDR3 bases: TGTGCCAGCCAGACAGGGGGAGTGGGGACCCAGTACTTC. Protein product: CASQTGGVGTQYF.

This clonotype was detected ten times or more. V usage is TRBV2 and J usage is TRBJ1-5, with TRBD1 as a possible D gene (5 bases). Trimming removed 3 bases at V and 3 bases at J, with 12 bases between. Germline V gene data show CDR1 as SNHLY and CDR2 as FYNNEI. The CDR3 runs to 15 residues. The CDR3 loop is CASSDAGYNNQPQHF. CDR3 nucleotides: TGTGCCAGCAGTGACGCAGGGTACAACAATCAGCCCCAGCATTTT.

In this sample, this clonotype turned up many times. DNA for the CDR3: TGTGCCAGCAGATCACAAGGGACTATTCAGCAGTTCTTC. As protein: CASRSQGTIQQFF. V is TRBV12-3 or TRBV12-4 and J is TRBJ2-1; TRBD2 matches at 7 bases. V gave up 6 bases and J gave up 11 bases; unmatched junction bases: 10. This CDR3 has 13 amino acids.

This clonotype has at least ten counts. The rearrangement joins TRBV12-3 or TRBV12-4 to TRBJ1-6; TRBD1 aligns across 9 bases. J gave up 7 bases and V 3 bases, and 1 base lay outside the gene matches. The CDR3 spans 14 residues. The CDR3 DNA is TGTGCCAGCAGTTTCGGGACAGGGAATTCACCCCTCCACTTT. As protein: CASSFGTGNSPLHF.

This clonotype was found many times. The J gene is TRBJ2-1, the V gene TRBV20-1; D uncertain. Between the trimmed V and J ends, which lost 4 bases and 1 base, there was a span of 11 bases. The CDR3 covers 14 residues. CDR1 DFQATT and CDR2 SNEGSKA come from the germline V gene (reference sequence). The CDR3 reads CSATDPHSYNEQFF. CDR3 nucleotide sequence: TGCAGTGCTACGGACCCACATTCCTACAATGAGCAGTTCTTC.

This clonotype was observed at least ten times. The chain uses TRBV27 and TRBJ2-7; TRBD2 matches 7 bases. CDR1 MNHEY and CDR2 SMNVEV come from the germline V gene (reference sequence). The CDR3 spans 15 residues. With V trimmed by 1 base and J by 0 bases, 3 bases remained unmatched. The CDR3 is CASSLLGGSSYEQYF. CDR3 coding DNA: TGTGCCAGCAGTTTATTGGGGGGGAGCTCCTACGAGCAGTACTTC.

As concerns this clonotype: At one end, the junction sequence differs from germline, possibly due to a read error. This chain links TRBV5-1 with TRBJ2-3; D is unresolved. In germline, CDR1 is SGHRS, CDR2 YFSETQ. The CDR3 length is 12 residues. The CDR3 coding sequence is TGCGCCAGCAACTTGGTGGGGGATACGCAGTATTTT. Protein: CASNLVGDTQYF.

The rearrangement joins TRBV6-1 to TRBJ1-2; D may be TRBD1 (6 bases). CDR1 is MNHNS and CDR2 is SASEGT in the germline V gene. The CDR3 is 13 residues long. V gave up 5 bases and J gave up 4 bases, with 11 bases separating them. The CDR3 reads CASSPGTIYGYTF. In DNA form, the CDR3 reads TGTGCCAGCAGTCCCGGGACAATCTATGGCTACACCTTC.

Worth noting for this clonotype: The junction and the germline gene differ at one end; a read error may be behind it. The chain recombines TRBV7-3 with TRBJ1-1; D not certain. The CDR3 extends over 16 amino acids. CDR1 and CDR2 (germline): SGHTA, FQGTGA. The CDR3 sequence: CASSSSLVGGHTEAFF. Written as DNA, the CDR3 is TGTGCCAGCAGCTCGTCGTTAGTGGGAGGCCACACCGAAGCTTTCTTT.

The CDR3 nucleotides read TGTGCCATCATGGTTTTAGCGGGAACGGAGAACACCGGGGAGCTGTTTTTT. Residues: CAIMVLAGTENTGELFF. V and J are TRBV10-3 and TRBJ2-2; 8 nucleotides line up with TRBD2. Trimming removed 7 bases from V and 1 base from J; junction bases left unmatched: 11. The CDR3 extends over 17 amino acids. Germline V gene sequence: CDR1 ENHRY, CDR2 SYGVKD.

This clonotype was recorded many times. The chain has TRBV29-1 and TRBJ2-3, with no clear D. V was cut by 1 base and J by 0 bases, with 17 bases left in between. The CDR3 is 17 amino acids. Germline loops: CDR1 SQVTM, CDR2 ANQGSEA. The DNA for the CDR3 is TGCAGCGTTGAAGGTTGGATAGAGAATCCTAGCACAGATACGCAGTATTTT. Its translation is CSVEGWIENPSTDTQYF.

The sample holds many counts of this clonotype. The V and J genes are TRBV12-3 or TRBV12-4 and TRBJ2-2, with D perhaps TRBD2 (5 bases). Trimming stripped 2 bases from V and 15 bases from J, with 22 bases between. The CDR3 runs 15 residues. CDR3 sequence: CASSLIDEDSTLLFF. Here the CDR3 DNA reads TGTGCCAGCAGTTTAATAGATGAGGACTCCACTTTGTTGTTTTTT.

The J gene is TRBJ1-2, the V gene TRBV19; D remains ambiguous. Trimming left V 1 base short and J 1 base short, with 4 bases between. Germline CDR1 and CDR2: LNHDA and SQIVND (reference sequence). The CDR3 length is 13 residues. The CDR3 DNA reads TGTGCCAGTAGTATAGCGGGTAACTATGGCTACACCTTC. It yields the protein CASSIAGNYGYTF.

This clonotype was detected ten times or more. The chain recombines TRBV2 with TRBJ2-7; the match to TRBD2 covers 10 bases. Looked up from germline, CDR1 is SNHLY and CDR2 is FYNNEI. Trimming took 8 bases from V and 4 from J; bases not matched to a gene: 2. The CDR3 spans 12 residues. The CDR3 nucleotides read TGTGCCAGCGGGACTAGCGTATACGAGCAGTACTTC. This codes for CASGTSVYEQYF.

This clonotype was detected only a few times. The chain has TRBV13 and TRBJ2-2; TRBD1 aligns across 11 bases. CDR1 and CDR2 from the germline V gene are PRHDT and FYEKMQ (reference sequence). The CDR3 totals 16 residues. J gave up 4 bases and V 5 bases, and 6 bases lay outside the gene matches. The CDR3 DNA sequence: TGTGCCAGCAGCCTCCGGGACAGGGGGGCCACCGGGGAGCTGTTTTTT. Amino acids: CASSLRDRGATGELFF.

This clonotype has a handful of counts. The chain recombines TRBV20-1 with TRBJ2-3; possibly TRBD2 for D (5 bases). In germline, CDR1 is DFQATT, CDR2 SNEGSKA (reference sequence). The ends were cut back, 5 bases at V and 5 bases at J, with 14 bases in the middle. The CDR3 has 13 amino acids. The CDR3 reads CSAEKLVLDTQYF. DNA of the CDR3: TGCAGTGCTGAAAAACTAGTATTAGATACGCAGTATTTT.

This clonotype was observed many times. J is TRBJ2-7 and V is TRBV6-1; no clear D gene. Germline CDR1 and CDR2: MNHNS and SASEGT. The CDR3 is 11 residues long. Trimming shortened V by 6 bases and J by 4 bases, and 7 bases separated the two germline ends. This CDR3 reads CASRSLYEQYF. The CDR3 coding sequence is TGTGCCAGCAGATCCTTATACGAGCAGTACTTC.

In this sample, this clonotype turned up many times. This chain joins TRBV28 and TRBJ2-3, with 7 bases lining up with TRBD2. This CDR3 contains 18 residues. Germline V gives CDR1 MDHEN, CDR2 SYDVKM. V lost 1 base to trimming and J lost 2 bases; unmatched junction nucleotides: 12. The CDR3, as DNA: TGTGCCAGCAGTTTATCCGGGTTCGGGGCGGGGGTCACAGATACGCAGTATTTT. Its protein product is CASSLSGFGAGVTDTQYF.